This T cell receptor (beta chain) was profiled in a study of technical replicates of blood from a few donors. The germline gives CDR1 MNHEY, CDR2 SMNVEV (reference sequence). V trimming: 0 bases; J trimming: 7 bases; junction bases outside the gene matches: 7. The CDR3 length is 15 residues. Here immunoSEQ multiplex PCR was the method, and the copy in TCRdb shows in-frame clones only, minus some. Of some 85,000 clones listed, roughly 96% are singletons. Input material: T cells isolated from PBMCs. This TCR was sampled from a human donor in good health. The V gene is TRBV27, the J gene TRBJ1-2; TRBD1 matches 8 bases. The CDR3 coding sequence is TGTGCCAGCAGTTTATCTGGACAGGGCGTAAGTGGCTACACCTTC. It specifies CASSLSGQGVSGYTF.